Listed below are T cell receptor beta chains from one sample, sequenced in a study of T cells in Graves' hyperthyroidism and ophthalmopathy. TCRdb re-called the multiplex PCR reads with MiXCR, one entry per CDR3 protein. The sample has fewer than 700,000 distinct CDR3 sequences, 17% seen once. Sequenced: blood. The receptors were sampled from a woman aged 18-30 years with Graves' ophthalmopathy. The CDR3 runs from the conserved cysteine through the conserved F or W. The order of the fields is CDR3 length, D gene, clone size, V gene, J gene, CDR3 DNA, CDR3 protein. A D gene is named only where the DNA matches it firmly. Clone sizes are given selectively: once, few, many, or a class where the clone is expanded.

cdr3_length: 14
d_call: TRBD1
clone_size: -
v_call: TRBV12-3/TRBV12-4
j_call: TRBJ2-3
cdr3_nt: TGTGCCAGCAGTAAACAGGGGGCGCTGGATACGCAGTATTTT
cdr3_aa: CASSKQGALDTQYF

cdr3_length: 13
d_call: -
clone_size: many
v_call: TRBV18
j_call: TRBJ2-2
cdr3_nt: TGTGCCAGCTCACAGGACCCCACCGGGGAGCTGTTTTTT
cdr3_aa: CASSQDPTGELFF

cdr3_length: 16
d_call: TRBD2
clone_size: -
v_call: TRBV2
j_call: TRBJ2-5
cdr3_nt: TGTGCCAGCAGTGAACGACTAGCGGGAGAACAAGAGACCCAGTACTTC
cdr3_aa: CASSERLAGEQETQYF

cdr3_length: 15
d_call: TRBD2
clone_size: -
v_call: TRBV20-1
j_call: TRBJ2-2
cdr3_nt: TGCAGTGCTAGAATAGCGGGGAAGAACACCGGGGAGCTGTTTTTT
cdr3_aa: CSARIAGKNTGELFF

cdr3_length: 14
d_call: -
clone_size: many
v_call: TRBV6-5
j_call: TRBJ1-1
cdr3_nt: TGTGCCAGCAGTTACTTTCGGTCGAACACTGAAGCTTTCTTT
cdr3_aa: CASSYFRSNTEAFF

cdr3_length: 15
d_call: TRBD1
clone_size: few
v_call: TRBV6-1
j_call: TRBJ2-2
cdr3_nt: TGTGCCAGCAGTTCACAGGGGTCCGTCCCCGGGGAGCTGTTTTTT
cdr3_aa: CASSSQGSVPGELFF

cdr3_length: 16
d_call: -
clone_size: many
v_call: TRBV20-1
j_call: TRBJ2-5
cdr3_nt: TGCAGTGCTAAAGATCCTTCGGCGGGGGCCTGGGAGACCCAGTACTTC
cdr3_aa: CSAKDPSAGAWETQYF

cdr3_length: 12
d_call: -
clone_size: many
v_call: TRBV20-1
j_call: TRBJ2-5
cdr3_nt: TGCAGTGCCGATATGGGGGCCAAGACCCAGTACTTC
cdr3_aa: CSADMGAKTQYF

cdr3_length: 16
d_call: -
clone_size: few
v_call: TRBV7-8
j_call: TRBJ2-2
cdr3_nt: TGTGCCAGCAGCTTAGATGCGGGCCCGAACACCGGGGAGCTGTTTTTT
cdr3_aa: CASSLDAGPNTGELFF

cdr3_length: 13
d_call: -
clone_size: few
v_call: TRBV30
j_call: TRBJ2-2
cdr3_nt: TGTGCCTGGAGTACAGGGAACACCGGGGAGCTGTTTTTT
cdr3_aa: CAWSTGNTGELFF

cdr3_length: 11
d_call: -
clone_size: -
v_call: TRBV4-1
j_call: TRBJ2-7
cdr3_nt: TGCGCCAGCACCGCCGGGTCTGAGCAGTACTTC
cdr3_aa: CASTAGSEQYF

cdr3_length: 13
d_call: -
clone_size: many
v_call: TRBV28
j_call: TRBJ2-5
cdr3_nt: TGTGCCAGCAGTTTAACAGGGCGAAAGACCCAGTACTTC
cdr3_aa: CASSLTGRKTQYF

cdr3_length: 16
d_call: TRBD2
clone_size: -
v_call: TRBV5-1
j_call: TRBJ2-2
cdr3_nt: TGCGCCAGCAGTACCGGCGGGAGCCTGGGCACCGGGGAGCTGTTTTTT
cdr3_aa: CASSTGGSLGTGELFF

cdr3_length: 12
d_call: TRBD1
clone_size: -
v_call: TRBV20-1
j_call: TRBJ1-2
cdr3_nt: TGCAGTGCAACAGGGGAAACCACCGGCTACACCTTC
cdr3_aa: CSATGETTGYTF

cdr3_length: 15
d_call: -
clone_size: few
v_call: TRBV24-1
j_call: TRBJ2-3
cdr3_nt: TGTGCCACCAGTGAATCCGGGACGGCTTTAGGGAGGCAGTATTTT
cdr3_aa: CATSESGTALGRQYF

cdr3_length: 14
d_call: TRBD1
clone_size: few
v_call: TRBV30
j_call: TRBJ2-6
cdr3_nt: TGTGCCTGGGGACAGGGCGCTGGGGCCAACGTCCTGACTTTC
cdr3_aa: CAWGQGAGANVLTF

cdr3_length: 15
d_call: TRBD1
clone_size: -
v_call: TRBV20-1
j_call: TRBJ2-2
cdr3_nt: TGCAGTGCCGGGGGAGGACAGGGGAATACCGGGGAGCTGTTTTTT
cdr3_aa: CSAGGGQGNTGELFF

cdr3_length: 17
d_call: TRBD2
clone_size: few
v_call: TRBV12-3/TRBV12-4
j_call: TRBJ2-1
cdr3_nt: TGTGCCAGCAGTTTAATTTCAACTAGCGGGACCTACAATGAGCAGTTCTTC
cdr3_aa: CASSLISTSGTYNEQFF

cdr3_length: 14
d_call: TRBD1
clone_size: many
v_call: TRBV27
j_call: TRBJ1-2
cdr3_nt: TGTGCCAGCAGTGAGGAACAGGGGCTCCGTGGCTACACCTTC
cdr3_aa: CASSEEQGLRGYTF

cdr3_length: 17
d_call: TRBD2
clone_size: many
v_call: TRBV6-2/TRBV6-3
j_call: TRBJ2-3
cdr3_nt: TGTGCCAGCAGATTCCCGAGTAGCGGGAGGGCGGCAGATACGCAGTATTTT
cdr3_aa: CASRFPSSGRAADTQYF

cdr3_length: 14
d_call: -
clone_size: many
v_call: TRBV27
j_call: TRBJ1-1
cdr3_nt: TGTGCCAGCAGTCCCATTGGCCACAACACTGAAGCTTTCTTT
cdr3_aa: CASSPIGHNTEAFF